The 24 T cell receptor beta chains reported below all come from one sample, sequenced in a study of control samples from healthy donors and cancer patients. Measured with immunoSEQ multiplex PCR; TCRdb has only the in-frame clones, and not every one. The repertoire holds roughly 100,000 clones, about 92% seen once, with over 2% in the top ten. Sequenced: blood. All receptors derive from a woman younger than 30 in good health.

This rearrangement joins TRBV11-2 to TRBJ1-3, with D possibly matching TRBD1 (5 bases). There are 14 residues in the CDR3. Germline CDR1 is SGHAT and CDR2 is FQNNGV. Trimming took 7 bases from V and 11 from J, leaving 21 bases between them. The CDR3 sequence is CASTGGGPRSPIYF. The DNA of the CDR3 is TGTGCCAGCACCGGGGGGGGACCTCGATCCCCCATATATTTT.

This rearrangement joins TRBV11-2 to TRBJ1-6; D is undetermined. With 1 base removed from V and 6 bases from J, the gap between germline ends came to 7 bases. From germline, CDR1 is SGHAT and CDR2 FQNNGV. The CDR3 consists of 14 residues. The CDR3 sequence: CASSLGRTNSPLHF. The CDR3 DNA follows: TGTGCCAGCAGCTTAGGACGGACTAATTCACCCCTCCACTTT.

This clone appeared once. This sequence joins TRBV5-1 and TRBJ2-7; D not resolved. Between the trimmed V and J ends, which lost 4 bases and 3 bases, there was a span of 11 bases. There are 13 residues in the CDR3. CDR1 SGHRS and CDR2 YFSETQ come from the germline V gene. The CDR3 loop reads CASSPSSIYEQYF. The CDR3 nucleotides read TGCGCCAGCAGCCCTTCATCCATCTACGAGCAGTACTTC.

For the CDR3, the DNA is TGCGCCAGCAGCTTAGGAGCCTCACCGTTCTTC. Translating it yields CASSLGASPFF. V usage is TRBV5-1 and J usage is TRBJ2-1, with D uncertain. V lost 2 bases to trimming and J lost 15 bases, with 12 bases between them. Looked up from germline, CDR1 is SGHRS and CDR2 is YFSETQ. The CDR3 loop spans 11 amino acids.

The chain is built from TRBV7-9 and TRBJ2-7, with D possibly matching TRBD2 (5 bases). CDR1 is SEHNR and CDR2 is FQNEAQ in the germline V gene (reference sequence). CDR3 length: 13 amino acids. V was trimmed by 0 bases and J by 7 bases, leaving 10 bases between them. The CDR3 DNA follows: TGTGCCAGCAGCTTAGCGACCCCGGGGGAGCAGTACTTC. It translates to CASSLATPGEQYF.

V usage is TRBV29-1 and J usage is TRBJ1-1; possibly TRBD1 for D (6 bases). Deletions cut 8 bases from V and 11 bases from J, with 21 bases between. CDR3 length: 12 amino acids. Germline values: CDR1 SQVTM, CDR2 ANQGSEA. This CDR3 is CSSRTDLVDAFF. Written as DNA, the CDR3 is TGCAGCTCCAGGACAGATCTCGTTGACGCTTTCTTT.

This clone appeared once. The rearrangement joins TRBV18 to TRBJ1-1; 9 bases line up with TRBD1. Looked up from germline, CDR1 is KGHSH and CDR2 is LQKENI. V dropped 5 bases and J dropped 1; count of bases not matched to a gene: 5. This CDR3 has 15 amino acids. The CDR3 region is CASSVGTGWNTEAFF. The CDR3 DNA is TGTGCCAGCTCAGTAGGGACAGGGTGGAACACTGAAGCTTTCTTT.

The genes are TRBV7-9 and TRBJ2-2; D not certain. Trimming removed 3 bases from V and 2 bases from J, with 19 bases in between. CDR1 is SEHNR, CDR2 FQNEAQ, per germline (reference sequence). The CDR3 runs 18 residues. CDR3 bases: TGTGCCAGCAGCTTTAGCTTCGCTGCGACGATTAACACCGGGGAGCTGTTTTTT. This encodes CASSFSFAATINTGELFF.

The J gene is TRBJ2-1, the V gene TRBV30; TRBD2 aligns across 10 bases. Germline V lookup: CDR1 GTSNPN, CDR2 SVGIG (reference sequence). The CDR3 is 15 residues long. The ends lost 3 bases at V and 9 bases at J; junction bases unmatched: 11. CDR3 nucleotides: TGTGCCTGGAGCAGTTGGGCTAGCGGGAGTCCTGAGCAGTTCTTC. This gives the protein CAWSSWASGSPEQFF.

The genes are TRBV4-2 and TRBJ1-2; 10 nucleotides align to TRBD1. The CDR3 is 16 amino acids. Unmatched junction bases numbered 9, after V lost 3 bases and J lost 5 bases. In germline, CDR1 is LGHNA, CDR2 YNFKEQ. The CDR3 DNA follows: TGTGCCAGCAGCCAGGCCTGGGACAGGGGTGGGTATGGCTACACCTTC. It specifies CASSQAWDRGGYGYTF.

The chain employs TRBV6-5 and TRBJ1-5; 8 nucleotides align to TRBD1. The CDR3 loop spans 15 amino acids. With V trimmed by 2 bases and J by 5 bases, 5 bases remained unmatched. Germline-derived CDR1 and CDR2 are MNHEY and SVGAGI. In DNA form, the CDR3 reads TGTGCCAGCAGTTACCGGCCAGGGGGCGATCAGCCCCAGCATTTT. It translates to CASSYRPGGDQPQHF.

This clone was detected only once. The chain links TRBV6-5 to TRBJ2-7; 10 bases fit TRBD1. From germline, CDR1 is MNHEY and CDR2 SVGAGI. The CDR3 covers 15 residues. Trimming took 0 bases from V and 4 from J; bases not matched to a gene: 3. Here the CDR3 reads CASSYSWDRGYEQYF. CDR3 sequence (DNA): TGTGCCAGCAGTTACTCGTGGGACAGGGGATACGAGCAGTACTTC.

The rearrangement joins TRBV13 to TRBJ1-5; TRBD1 agrees at 7 bases. This CDR3 is built from 15 residues. Trimming removed 2 bases from V and 5 bases from J; junction bases left unmatched: 6. Per the germline V gene, CDR1 is PRHDT and CDR2 is FYEKMQ (reference sequence). CDR3 in amino acids: CASSLQGVRDQPQHF. The CDR3 DNA reads as TGTGCCAGCAGCTTACAGGGGGTACGCGATCAGCCCCAGCATTTT. Looking up the rest from reference TRBV13 and TRBJ1-5 gives the full variable domain: AAGVIQSPRHLIKEKRETATLKCYPIPRHDTVYWYQQGPGQDPQFLISFYEKMQSDKGSIPDRFSAQQFSDYHSELNMSSLELGDSALYFCASSLQGVRDQPQHFGDGTRLSIL.

In DNA form, the CDR3 reads TGTGCCACCAGTGATTTGATTTACAATGAGCAGTTCTTC. It codes for CATSDLIYNEQFF. The V and J genes are TRBV24-1 and TRBJ2-1; no clear D gene. Trimming removed 0 bases from V and 4 bases from J, with 3 bases in between. The germline V gene encodes CDR1 KGHDR and CDR2 SFDVKD. This CDR3 region has 13 residues.

This chain joins TRBV6-6 and TRBJ1-5; 9 bases line up with TRBD1. Unmatched junction bases numbered 7, after V lost 3 bases and J lost 7 bases. Germline CDR1 reads MNHNY; CDR2 reads SVGAGI (reference sequence). The CDR3 loop spans 15 amino acids. The CDR3 DNA follows: TGTGCCAGCAGTTATAAGGGACAGGGTTGGCAGCCCCAGCATTTT. Translated, it gives CASSYKGQGWQPQHF.

The V gene is TRBV4-1, the J gene TRBJ2-7; 11 nucleotides match TRBD1. Germline V gene sequence: CDR1 MGHRA, CDR2 YSYEKL. The ends lost 4 bases at V and 3 bases at J; junction bases unmatched: 2. The CDR3 spans 14 residues. This CDR3 is CASSPGTGGYEQYF. For the CDR3, the DNA is TGCGCCAGCAGCCCCGGGACAGGGGGCTACGAGCAGTACTTC.

The chain couples TRBV7-9 to TRBJ2-3, with 9 bases that match TRBD1. From germline, CDR1 is SEHNR and CDR2 FQNEAQ (reference sequence). The V gene end was trimmed by 2 bases and the J gene end by 4 bases; junction bases not matched to a gene: 4. The CDR3 consists of 15 residues. CDR3 nucleotide sequence: TGTGCCAGCAGCTTATGGGACAGGGTCCCAGATACGCAGTATTTT. Translating gives CASSLWDRVPDTQYF.

In its sample, this clone was seen once. J is TRBJ2-1 and V is TRBV2; weak D call: TRBD1 (5 bases). Germline V CDR1 and CDR2: SNHLY, FYNNEI. Deletions cut 10 bases from V and 7 bases from J, with 8 bases between. The CDR3 covers 10 residues. The CDR3 region has the DNA TGTGCCACTGGGGCAAATGAGCAGTTCTTC. Translation gives CATGANEQFF.

V and J are TRBV27 and TRBJ2-3, with 13 bases fitting TRBD2. CDR1 is MNHEY and CDR2 is SMNVEV in the germline V gene (reference sequence). CDR3 length: 17 amino acids. With V trimmed by 6 bases and J by 2 bases, 8 bases remained unmatched. Here the CDR3 reads CASRTPGLAGYTDTQYF. The CDR3 region has the DNA TGTGCCAGCAGAACCCCGGGACTAGCGGGATACACAGATACGCAGTATTTT.

V usage is TRBV24-1 and J usage is TRBJ2-1, with D uncertain. The V end was cut by 2 bases, the J end by 6 bases, with 4 bases between. The CDR3 length is 12 residues. Germline assignment: CDR1 KGHDR and CDR2 SFDVKD. CDR3: CATSDWVNEQFF. As DNA, the CDR3 is TGTGCCACCAGTGATTGGGTCAATGAGCAGTTCTTC.

The chain has TRBV29-1 and TRBJ1-3; weak D call: TRBD1 (6 bases). Germline values: CDR1 SQVTM, CDR2 ANQGSEA. The CDR3 consists of 14 residues. V lost 6 bases to trimming and J lost 2 bases, with 14 bases between them. The DNA of the CDR3 is TGCAGCGTGGGTACAGGGTCTCCTGGAAACACCATATATTTT. This encodes CSVGTGSPGNTIYF.

This chain joins TRBV4-3 and TRBJ1-1, with a tentative D call TRBD1 (5 bases). V was clipped by 4 bases and J by 1 base, with 10 bases between them. Germline CDR1 is LGHNA and CDR2 is YSLEER. The CDR3 consists of 14 residues. CDR3 sequence reads: CASSRGDGNTEAFF. Written as DNA, the CDR3 is TGCGCCAGCAGCCGTGGGGACGGGAACACTGAAGCTTTCTTT.

The chain couples TRBV15 to TRBJ2-1; the D gene is possibly TRBD2 (6 bases). CDR1 is LNHNV and CDR2 is YYDKDF in the germline V gene (reference sequence). This CDR3 has 15 amino acids. V was shortened by 5 bases and J by 8 bases, with 19 bases between the two germline ends. The CDR3 DNA sequence: TGTGCCACCAGCGGAGGGTTAGCGACCTCGGATGAGCAGTTCTTC. As protein: CATSGGLATSDEQFF.

The chain has TRBV3-1 (or the pseudogene TRBV3-2) and TRBJ2-1; 13 nucleotides agree with TRBD2. CDR3 size: 17 residues. V lost 4 bases to trimming and J lost 5 bases; unmatched junction nucleotides: 8. Per the germline V gene, CDR1 is LGHDT and CDR2 is YNNKEL (reference sequence). The CDR3 sequence is CASSRTGLAGVNNEQFF. The CDR3 region has the DNA TGTGCCAGCAGCCGAACAGGACTAGCGGGGGTGAACAATGAGCAGTTCTTC.